These T cell receptor beta chains were read from a single sample in a study of CXCR3-negative and CXCR3-positive naive CD8 T cells. TCRdb re-called the 5' RACE reads and catalogs CDR3 proteins one per entry, DNA excluded. The table for this sample gives some 140,000 distinct CDR3 sequences. What was sequenced was naive CXCR3+ CD8+ T cells from blood. The origin of the receptors is a human donor in good health. Some clones in this sample may be carry-over from other donors' samples. The CDR3 runs from the conserved cysteine through the conserved F or W.

v_call: TRBV9
j_call: TRBJ2-3
cdr3_aa: CASSVEASLDTQYF

v_call: TRBV29-1
j_call: TRBJ1-4
cdr3_aa: CSVDGTGGDEKLFF

v_call: TRBV11-2
j_call: TRBJ2-7
cdr3_aa: CASSLVAGGPKEQYF

v_call: TRBV29-1
j_call: TRBJ1-5
cdr3_aa: CSVGTVAQGDQPQHF

v_call: TRBV24-1
j_call: TRBJ2-7
cdr3_aa: CATSDGYEQYF

v_call: TRBV20-1
j_call: TRBJ1-2
cdr3_aa: CSASRAGYGYTF

v_call: TRBV19
j_call: TRBJ2-3
cdr3_aa: CASSIGSYATDTQYF

v_call: TRBV29-1
j_call: TRBJ2-1
cdr3_aa: CSVVRSGGSSYNEQFF

v_call: TRBV7-3
j_call: TRBJ2-7
cdr3_aa: CASSLIGGTGDEQYF

v_call: TRBV29-1
j_call: TRBJ2-1
cdr3_aa: CSVEDPGTVTYNEQFF

v_call: TRBV29-1
j_call: TRBJ2-3
cdr3_aa: CSVERIGADTQYF

v_call: TRBV7-3
j_call: TRBJ1-4
cdr3_aa: CASSFQSPGGF

v_call: TRBV20-1
j_call: TRBJ2-7
cdr3_aa: CSAVRASHSYEQYF

v_call: TRBV6-5
j_call: TRBJ2-3
cdr3_aa: CASSYGGITDTQYF

v_call: TRBV7-2
j_call: TRBJ2-1
cdr3_aa: CASSFRGVSGGGHKGVQFF

v_call: TRBV5-6
j_call: TRBJ2-4
cdr3_aa: CASSGDRGGNIQYF

v_call: TRBV15
j_call: TRBJ2-5
cdr3_aa: CATSRGQSQETQYF

v_call: TRBV7-9
j_call: TRBJ2-2
cdr3_aa: CASSLAPGELFF

v_call: TRBV9
j_call: TRBJ2-1
cdr3_aa: CASSVRLASYYNEQFF

v_call: TRBV2
j_call: TRBJ2-7
cdr3_aa: CGLASRTGYEQYF

v_call: TRBV9
j_call: TRBJ2-1
cdr3_aa: CASSPRHHNEQFF

v_call: TRBV13
j_call: TRBJ2-7
cdr3_aa: CASSPRQGNYEQYF

v_call: TRBV7-8
j_call: TRBJ2-5
cdr3_aa: CASSLVGTPPETQYF

v_call: TRBV7-9
j_call: TRBJ2-1
cdr3_aa: CASSLRLGVGEQFF

v_call: TRBV6-2/TRBV6-3
j_call: TRBJ2-3
cdr3_aa: CASSPLAVKSTDTQYF

v_call: TRBV7-9
j_call: TRBJ2-2
cdr3_aa: CASNNPAMTDHTGELFF

v_call: TRBV4-3
j_call: TRBJ2-3
cdr3_aa: CASSQMDGSTDTQYF

v_call: TRBV27
j_call: TRBJ2-1
cdr3_aa: CASSFRESSYNEQFF

v_call: TRBV2
j_call: TRBJ2-1
cdr3_aa: CASSTFTAGGSYNEQFF

v_call: TRBV18
j_call: TRBJ2-7
cdr3_aa: CASSSGLMVYEQYF